The 27 T cell receptor beta chains listed next were all sequenced from one sample in a study of blood T cell repertoires in COVID-19. Generated by immunoSEQ multiplex PCR, the TCRdb table keeps only in-frame clones and is missing some. The sample shows some 190,000 clones, roughly 84% of them seen only once. The sample consisted of PBMCs or T cells enriched from blood (not recorded which). All receptors derive from a woman under 40 who had been exposed to COVID-19.

J is TRBJ1-1 and V is TRBV19; maybe TRBD1 (6 bases). From germline, CDR1 is LNHDA and CDR2 SQIVND (reference sequence). The germline V and J ends were trimmed by 5 bases and 7 bases, with 11 bases remaining between them. CDR3 length: 12 amino acids. The CDR3 bases are TGTGCCAGTAGTCTGGGGGCTGATGAAGCTTTCTTT. This sequence encodes CASSLGADEAFF.

This clone was seen just once. CDR3 nucleotides: TGTGCCAGCAGCCAAGGGAGCGCAGATACGCAGTATTTT. Its translation is CASSQGSADTQYF. This rearrangement joins TRBV4-2 to TRBJ2-3; D uncertain. The germline V gene has CDR1 LGHNA and CDR2 YNFKEQ. The CDR3 runs 13 residues. Trimming stripped 1 base from V and 4 bases from J, with 6 bases between.

This chain joins TRBV5-5 and TRBJ2-7; 7 nucleotides agree with TRBD2. The CDR3 is made up of 16 amino acids. CDR1 SGHKS and CDR2 YYEKEE come from the germline V gene (reference sequence). V gave up 0 bases and J gave up 0 bases; unmatched junction bases: 6. CDR3 in amino acids: CASSLVTGGGSYEQYF. The CDR3 DNA follows: TGTGCCAGCAGCTTGGTGACGGGCGGGGGCTCCTACGAGCAGTACTTC.

The chain recombines TRBV3-1 (or the pseudogene TRBV3-2) with TRBJ1-6; D call uncertain. V dropped 3 bases and J dropped 8 bases, with 17 bases sitting between them. Germline CDR1 and CDR2: LGHDT and YNNKEL (reference sequence). The CDR3 sequence is 16 residues long. The CDR3 reads CASSQKKTNSDSPLHF. The CDR3 nucleotides read TGTGCCAGCAGCCAGAAAAAGACTAATTCGGATTCACCCCTCCACTTT.

The chain combines TRBV30 with TRBJ1-2; D ambiguous. Trimming removed 2 bases at V and 7 bases at J, with 11 bases between. CDR3 length: 12 amino acids. Germline assignment: CDR1 GTSNPN and CDR2 SVGIG (reference sequence). As DNA, the CDR3 is TGTGCCTGGAGTCGGCTACAGTCTGGCTACACCTTC. This codes for CAWSRLQSGYTF.

The V call is TRBV5-1, the J call TRBJ1-2, with TRBD1 matching over 8 bases. Germline V gene data show CDR1 as SGHRS and CDR2 as YFSETQ. J lost 6 bases, V lost 4 bases, and 8 bases had no gene match. The CDR3 extends over 14 amino acids. CDR3 in DNA: TGCGCCAGCAGCCCGAGACAGGGGTCGGATGGCTACACCTTC. It codes for CASSPRQGSDGYTF.

This chain joins TRBV7-2 and TRBJ2-1; D might be TRBD1 (5 bases). CDR1 SGHTA and CDR2 FQGNSA come from the germline V gene. The V gene lost 1 base and the J gene lost 4 bases, with 11 bases spanning the gap. This CDR3 comprises 15 residues. CDR3 coding DNA: TGTGCCAGCAGCTTAGGTACAGGTTTTTACAATGAGCAGTTCTTC. Amino acid sequence: CASSLGTGFYNEQFF.

The chain is built from TRBV9 and TRBJ1-6; D might be TRBD1 (5 bases). The CDR3 contains 18 residues. The germline gives CDR1 SGDLS, CDR2 YYNGEE. Trimming took off 3 bases at V and 1 base at J, with 17 bases between the two ends. CDR3 DNA sequence: TGTGCCAGCAGCGGCCGCAAAGACCAGGGATCCTATAATTCACCCCTCCACTTT. It specifies CASSGRKDQGSYNSPLHF.

This chain joins TRBV19 and TRBJ1-1; 8 bases fit TRBD1. Trimming took 2 bases from V and 2 from J; bases not matched to a gene: 7. Germline lookup yields CDR1 LNHDA and CDR2 SQIVND (reference sequence). The CDR3 extends over 16 amino acids. The CDR3 protein is CASSILGDRRNTEAFF. DNA of the CDR3: TGTGCCAGTAGTATACTCGGGGACAGGCGCAACACTGAAGCTTTCTTT.

This clone was seen a single time. The genes are TRBV18 and TRBJ1-2, with D hard to call. V was clipped by 1 base and J by 3 bases, with 9 bases between them. Per the germline V gene, CDR1 is KGHSH and CDR2 is LQKENI. The CDR3 is 14 amino acids. Here the CDR3 DNA reads TGTGCCAGCTCACCACAAGCGGGAGACTATGGCTACACCTTC. Translation gives CASSPQAGDYGYTF.

V is TRBV3-1 (or the pseudogene TRBV3-2) and J is TRBJ1-6; TRBD1 matches at 7 bases. The CDR3 runs 14 residues. Germline CDR1 reads LGHDT; CDR2 reads YNNKEL (reference sequence). Trimming cost V 6 bases and J 8 bases; bases outside gene matches: 7. The CDR3 DNA is TGTGCCAGCAGAACAGGGGCCTGGGATTCACCCCTCCACTTT. Translating it yields CASRTGAWDSPLHF.

This CDR3 is CASSSLFNSGYGYTF. CDR3 sequence (DNA): TGCGCCAGCAGCTCCTTGTTTAATTCGGGGTATGGCTACACCTTC. The chain couples TRBV4-1 to TRBJ1-2; D not resolved. This CDR3 is 15 amino acids long. Germline CDR1 MGHRA, CDR2 YSYEKL. V was cut by 5 bases and J by 5 bases, with 18 bases left in between.

The chain couples TRBV19 to TRBJ2-1; 12 bases align to TRBD1. The germline V gene encodes CDR1 LNHDA and CDR2 SQIVND (reference sequence). With 5 bases clipped from V and 8 bases from J, the junction kept 7 bases outside the gene matches. CDR3 length: 15 residues. CDR3 in amino acids: CASSPGQGAFDEQFF. For the CDR3, the DNA is TGTGCCAGTAGTCCGGGACAGGGGGCTTTCGATGAGCAGTTCTTC.

The rearrangement links TRBV10-1 to TRBJ2-2; TRBD2 aligns across 8 bases. After removal of 6 bases from V and 1 base from J, the junction contained 1 base not matched to a gene. The germline gives CDR1 WNHNN, CDR2 SYGVQD (reference sequence). The CDR3 has 14 amino acids. CDR3 in DNA: TGCGCCAGCAGCAGCGGGGGGAACACCGGGGAGCTGTTTTTT. Amino acids: CASSSGGNTGELFF.

The chain joins TRBV7-9 to TRBJ2-1; D possibly corresponds to TRBD1 (6 bases). Germline V gene sequence: CDR1 SEHNR, CDR2 FQNEAQ (reference sequence). V lost 10 bases, J lost 6 bases, and 10 bases lay in between. CDR3 length: 11 residues. The chain's CDR3 is CATTTGNEQFF. The CDR3 DNA reads as TGTGCCACCACGACAGGCAATGAGCAGTTCTTC.

The chain carries TRBV19 and TRBJ1-5; the D is unclear. This CDR3 is built from 16 residues. Trimming shortened V by 1 base and J by 1 base, and 11 bases separated the two germline ends. The germline V gene has CDR1 LNHDA and CDR2 SQIVND (reference sequence). The chain's CDR3 is CASSIGSTRSNQPQHF. CDR3 coding DNA: TGTGCCAGTAGTATAGGATCTACGAGAAGCAATCAGCCCCAGCATTTT.

The chain uses TRBV19 and TRBJ2-5, with 9 bases that match TRBD1. Germline-derived CDR1 and CDR2 are LNHDA and SQIVND (reference sequence). There are 13 residues in the CDR3. V trimming: 7 bases; J trimming: 4 bases; junction bases outside the gene matches: 4. CDR3 amino acids: CASTDRGAETQYF. As DNA, the CDR3 is TGTGCCAGTACCGACAGGGGGGCAGAGACCCAGTACTTC.

The chain uses TRBV7-9 and TRBJ1-3; 7 bases are a match to TRBD1. Germline loops: CDR1 SEHNR, CDR2 FQNEAQ (reference sequence). This CDR3 is 19 amino acids long. Trimming removed 1 base from V and 4 bases from J; junction bases left unmatched: 16. In DNA form, the CDR3 reads TGTGCCAGCAGCTTAGTTGGCAACAGGGGCCCCTTCGCAGGAAACACCATATATTTT. Encoded protein: CASSLVGNRGPFAGNTIYF.

The rearrangement links TRBV5-8 to TRBJ2-1; weak D call: TRBD1 (5 bases). CDR3 length: 15 residues. CDR1 is SGHTS, CDR2 YDEGEE, per germline. The V end was cut by 1 base, the J end by 2 bases, with 10 bases between. This CDR3 is CASSLSQGTYNEQFF. The DNA for the CDR3 is TGTGCCAGCAGCTTGAGTCAGGGAACCTACAATGAGCAGTTCTTC.

This rearrangement joins TRBV19 to TRBJ1-1, with D possibly matching TRBD1 (5 bases). With 5 bases removed from V and 8 bases from J, the gap between germline ends came to 21 bases. Looked up from germline, CDR1 is LNHDA and CDR2 is SQIVND (reference sequence). The CDR3 is made up of 15 amino acids. The CDR3 is CASSPIEVGGTEAFF. The CDR3 nucleotides are TGTGCCAGTAGTCCAATTGAGGTCGGGGGGACGGAAGCTTTCTTT.

This sequence joins TRBV7-6 and TRBJ1-1; D possibly corresponds to TRBD1 (5 bases). There are 12 residues in the CDR3. Germline values: CDR1 SGHVS, CDR2 FNYEAQ. The V end was cut by 5 bases, the J end by 7 bases, with 11 bases between. DNA for the CDR3: TGTGCCAGCAGCATCCTGGGGGGTGAAGCTTTCTTT. Translating it yields CASSILGGEAFF.

The chain couples TRBV19 to TRBJ1-1; weak D call: TRBD1 (5 bases). The CDR3 is 14 amino acids. The V end lost 3 bases, the J end lost 1 base, and 9 bases lay between the germline ends. CDR1 LNHDA and CDR2 SQIVND come from the germline V gene (reference sequence). CDR3 region: CASSMQGTNTEAFF. CDR3 in DNA: TGTGCCAGTAGTATGCAGGGAACGAACACTGAAGCTTTCTTT.

V and J are TRBV2 and TRBJ1-5, with TRBD1 matching over 7 bases. This CDR3 comprises 15 residues. Germline V CDR1 and CDR2: SNHLY, FYNNEI. V dropped 5 bases and J dropped 6; count of bases not matched to a gene: 10. The CDR3 coding sequence is TGTGCCAGCAGTAGAGACGACAGGGACGCTCAGCCCCAGCATTTT. Translating gives CASSRDDRDAQPQHF.

This clone was seen only a few times. The CDR3 region has the DNA TGTGCCACCAGCAGAGAGGTCGGGAACCAAGAGACCCAGTACTTC. The encoded protein is CATSREVGNQETQYF. The chain couples TRBV15 to TRBJ2-5; perhaps TRBD2 as D (5 bases). Per germline, CDR1 LNHNV and CDR2 YYDKDF (reference sequence). The CDR3 consists of 15 residues. V dropped 0 bases and J dropped 0 bases, with 8 bases sitting between them.

The chain couples TRBV4-1 to TRBJ2-7, with TRBD2 as a possible D gene (5 bases). V dropped 4 bases and J dropped 5 bases, with 15 bases sitting between them. The CDR3 is 14 amino acids. Germline assignment: CDR1 MGHRA and CDR2 YSYEKL. The CDR3, as DNA: TGCGCCAGCAGCCGGACCCTTGAGGGAAACGAGCAGTACTTC. Translation gives CASSRTLEGNEQYF.

The chain has TRBV5-5 and TRBJ2-7; 7 bases are shared with TRBD1. The CDR3 loop spans 14 amino acids. V lost 6 bases to trimming and J lost 5 bases; unmatched junction nucleotides: 11. Germline values: CDR1 SGHKS, CDR2 YYEKEE (reference sequence). CDR3 sequence: CASTPEGAGDEQYF. The CDR3 coding sequence is TGTGCCAGCACTCCCGAGGGGGCTGGGGACGAGCAGTACTTC. Variable domain in full (rest from reference TRBV5-5 and TRBJ2-7): DAGVTQSPTHLIKTRGQQVTLRCSPISGHKSVSWYQQVLGQGPQFIFQYYEKEERGRGNFPDRFSARQFPNYSSELNVNALLLGDSALYLCASTPEGAGDEQYFGPGTRLTVT.

V usage is TRBV28 and J usage is TRBJ1-5; unclear D gene. Per the germline V gene, CDR1 is MDHEN and CDR2 is SYDVKM. This CDR3 has 11 residues. Trimming removed 3 bases from V and 10 bases from J, with 7 bases in between. This CDR3 is CASSFRGPQHF. The CDR3 nucleotides are TGTGCCAGCAGTTTTCGGGGACCCCAGCATTTT.